The source of this T cell receptor beta chain is a study of T cells in tuberculosis. Study at large: In South Africa, adults with active tuberculosis were compared with IGRA-negative and latently infected IGRA-positive adolescents.

Trimming took 4 bases from V and 3 from J; bases not matched to a gene: 4. The CDR3 contains 13 residues. Germline CDR1 SGHRS, CDR2 YFSETQ. Each donor contributed 90,000 to 100,000 T cells on average, unsorted. Findings of the study overall: Cases with active tuberculosis were adults, while controls were adolescents.

By sample fraction, this clone is medium-sized. Its antigen is not identified. The table came from immunoSEQ multiplex PCR; TCRdb's copy has only in-frame clones and leaves some out. The profile shows about 25,000 clones, around 94% of them singletons. Specimen: PBMCs. The clonotype comes from a donor aged 10-35 years with latent tuberculosis or without tuberculosis infection. Some clones in this sample may be carry-over from other donors' samples. V usage is TRBV5-1 and J usage is TRBJ2-7, with 7 bases fitting TRBD2. CDR3 sequence reads: CASSRSGGYEQYF. For the CDR3, the DNA is TGCGCCAGCAGCCGTTCGGGGGGCTACGAGCAGTACTTC.